A selection of T cell receptor beta chains follows, all from one sample in a study of T cells expressing NK-cell markers. TCRdb re-called the 5' RACE reads and catalogs CDR3 proteins one per entry, DNA excluded. Reported are 400,000 to 550,000 distinct CDR3 sequences; the ten largest clones contain 7.3%. The sample consisted of blood T cells: a sorted CD56 or NKG2C T cell subset, CD4+ or CD8+ T cells, or bulk PBMC T cells (not recorded which). Every receptor here comes from a woman aged 18 to 75 in good health. The CDR3 runs from the conserved cysteine through the conserved F or W. Each record gives: J gene, V gene, CDR3 protein.

j_gene: TRBJ2-2; v_gene: TRBV5-6; CDR3aa: CASSSTRGLWTGELFF
j_gene: TRBJ1-1; v_gene: TRBV28; CDR3aa: CASSPGSAWGNTEAFF
j_gene: TRBJ2-1; v_gene: TRBV20-1; CDR3aa: CSATPGAYNEQFF
j_gene: TRBJ1-4; v_gene: TRBV12-3/TRBV12-4; CDR3aa: CASSSQGKDEKLFF
j_gene: TRBJ2-7; v_gene: TRBV12-3/TRBV12-4; CDR3aa: CASSASLQGYEQYF
j_gene: TRBJ2-1; v_gene: TRBV27; CDR3aa: CASSLPSGGNYNEQFF
j_gene: TRBJ2-1; v_gene: TRBV6-5; CDR3aa: CASSYSSGPNEQFF
j_gene: TRBJ1-4; v_gene: TRBV7-8; CDR3aa: CASSFQGWEKLFF
j_gene: TRBJ2-1; v_gene: TRBV11-1; CDR3aa: CASSPHFPSGRRRDNEQFF
j_gene: TRBJ2-7; v_gene: TRBV5-1; CDR3aa: CASSGGGLGGDEQYF
j_gene: TRBJ2-2; v_gene: TRBV10-3; CDR3aa: CAISIRGRSTGELFF
j_gene: TRBJ2-7; v_gene: TRBV18; CDR3aa: CASSHPDRYEQYF
j_gene: TRBJ2-4; v_gene: TRBV20-1; CDR3aa: CSARGAGAKNIQYF
j_gene: TRBJ2-7; v_gene: TRBV20-1; CDR3aa: CSARIQSSGSLNEQYF
j_gene: TRBJ1-1; v_gene: TRBV11-2; CDR3aa: CASSLDWVTNTEAFF
j_gene: TRBJ2-7; v_gene: TRBV9; CDR3aa: CASSAWDRTYEQYF
j_gene: TRBJ2-1; v_gene: TRBV20-1; CDR3aa: CSARIPLAAYSYNEQFF
j_gene: TRBJ2-7; v_gene: TRBV28; CDR3aa: CASRKGGRAYAYEQYF
j_gene: TRBJ2-1; v_gene: TRBV18; CDR3aa: CASSDRGGNEQFF
j_gene: TRBJ1-5; v_gene: TRBV15; CDR3aa: CATSRARDKNQPQHF
j_gene: TRBJ2-3; v_gene: TRBV19; CDR3aa: CASSTTASTDTQYF
j_gene: TRBJ1-2; v_gene: TRBV20-1; CDR3aa: CSAPSQSYGYTF
j_gene: TRBJ1-6; v_gene: TRBV7-8; CDR3aa: CASSPNYNSPLHF
j_gene: TRBJ2-7; v_gene: TRBV21-1; CDR3aa: CASSNYQGQIPPQYF
j_gene: TRBJ1-1; v_gene: TRBV28; CDR3aa: CASSFGPGYTEAFF
j_gene: TRBJ1-5; v_gene: TRBV20-1; CDR3aa: CSARGDSDQPQHF
j_gene: TRBJ2-5; v_gene: TRBV6-1; CDR3aa: CASSPHGQGKLQETQYF
j_gene: TRBJ2-2; v_gene: TRBV29-1; CDR3aa: CSVGQETGELFF
j_gene: TRBJ2-3; v_gene: TRBV28; CDR3aa: CASSLISLADITDTQYF
j_gene: TRBJ1-5; v_gene: TRBV3-1; CDR3aa: CASSPQDTSGQPQHF
j_gene: TRBJ1-2; v_gene: TRBV6-1; CDR3aa: CASSQGGGGYTF
j_gene: TRBJ2-1; v_gene: TRBV6-5; CDR3aa: CASSYSDRVSYNEQFF
j_gene: TRBJ1-1; v_gene: TRBV9; CDR3aa: CASSVGGGRGTEAFF
j_gene: TRBJ2-1; v_gene: TRBV12-3/TRBV12-4; CDR3aa: CASTLRAANSYNEQFF
j_gene: TRBJ2-7; v_gene: TRBV29-1; CDR3aa: CSTLDRGHSYEQYF
j_gene: TRBJ2-1; v_gene: TRBV12-3/TRBV12-4; CDR3aa: CASSFAAEPYNEQFF
j_gene: TRBJ2-1; v_gene: TRBV5-1; CDR3aa: CASSPDLAGVGNEQFF
j_gene: TRBJ1-6; v_gene: TRBV4-3; CDR3aa: CASSQDWSGSPLHF
j_gene: TRBJ2-3; v_gene: TRBV24-1; CDR3aa: CATSDLWDRSDTQYF
j_gene: TRBJ2-4; v_gene: TRBV12-3/TRBV12-4; CDR3aa: CASSLGSDGLAKNIQYF
j_gene: TRBJ2-2; v_gene: TRBV20-1; CDR3aa: CSAPDRGGPGELFF
j_gene: TRBJ2-1; v_gene: TRBV5-1; CDR3aa: CASAQGGNNEQFF
j_gene: TRBJ1-5; v_gene: TRBV18; CDR3aa: CASSPKGVVNQPQHF
j_gene: TRBJ1-4; v_gene: TRBV18; CDR3aa: CASSPGPEKLFF
j_gene: TRBJ2-3; v_gene: TRBV12-3/TRBV12-4; CDR3aa: CATLASTRTDTQYF
j_gene: TRBJ2-1; v_gene: TRBV18; CDR3aa: CASSPSTGTTYNEQFF
j_gene: TRBJ2-5; v_gene: TRBV11-2; CDR3aa: CASSLKQRGIQETQYF
j_gene: TRBJ1-5; v_gene: TRBV12-3/TRBV12-4; CDR3aa: CASSLAQHSNQPQHF